The clone carrying this T cell receptor beta chain has only a few counts. Its antigen is unidentified. Germline V lookup: CDR1 LGHNA, CDR2 YNFKEQ. This CDR3 is 15 amino acids long. The J segment lost 9 bases and the V segment lost 0 bases, leaving 10 bases of the junction unmatched. This entry belongs to a study of type 1 regulatory T cells. Across the whole study: T-allo10 is an in vitro-generated, Tr1-enriched CD4 T cell product specific for alloantigen.

TCRdb re-derived calls from the reads in MiXCR, one entry per CDR3 protein. Of tens of thousands of distinct CDR3 sequences listed, more than 9% are singletons. The receptor comes from a human donor in good health. Material for sequencing was cultured non-Tr1 T cells, either the whole culture or a sorted T cell fraction (not recorded which). The chain joins TRBV4-2 to TRBJ2-7, with TRBD1 matching over 8 bases. The CDR3 sequence: CASSQDRRTGLGQYF. Written as DNA, the CDR3 is TGTGCCAGCAGCCAAGATAGGAGGACAGGGTTGGGGCAGTACTTC.